These T cell receptor beta chains were read from a single sample in a study of T cells in Graves' hyperthyroidism and ophthalmopathy. TCRdb independently ran MiXCR on the multiplex PCR reads; one entry per CDR3 protein. This table holds hundreds of thousands of distinct CDR3 sequences, around a sixth found once. Sequencing was performed on blood. The receptors stem from a woman between 18 and 29 years old with Graves' hyperthyroidism. The CDR3 runs from the conserved cysteine through the conserved F or W. D genes are given only for firm matches. The listing skips clone size in some rows; elsewhere it reads once, few, many or a size class.

clone size,D gene,V gene,J gene,CDR3 protein,CDR3 DNA
many,TRBD2,TRBV30,TRBJ2-5,CAWATSGAQETQYF,TGTGCCTGGGCGACTAGCGGGGCACAAGAGACCCAGTACTTC
many,TRBD2,TRBV28,TRBJ2-3,CASSLGTSGGMGTQYF,TGTGCCAGCAGTCTCGGGACTAGCGGGGGTATGGGTACGCAGTATTTT
.,TRBD1,TRBV24-1,TRBJ1-1,CATRGQGGGTEAFF,TGTGCCACCAGGGGACAGGGAGGGGGCACTGAAGCTTTCTTT
many,.,TRBV20-1,TRBJ1-4,CSANPGGEGEKLFF,TGCAGTGCCAATCCGGGGGGGGAAGGCGAAAAACTGTTTTTT
many,TRBD1,TRBV28,TRBJ1-2,CASSDRGSFRGTYGYTF,TGTGCCAGCAGTGACAGGGGGTCCTTTCGAGGTACCTATGGCTACACCTTC
many,TRBD1,TRBV28,TRBJ1-6,CASSSGGGDSPLHF,TGTGCCAGCAGTTCAGGGGGAGGGGATTCACCCCTCCACTTT
.,.,TRBV28,TRBJ1-1,CASSSLTSKNTEAFF,TGTGCCAGCAGTTCTCTGACATCAAAGAACACTGAAGCTTTCTTT
many,TRBD1,TRBV6-1,TRBJ2-5,CASRRIRTGRRETQYF,TGTGCCAGCCGCCGAATCAGGACAGGGCGAAGAGAGACCCAGTACTTC
many,TRBD1,TRBV5-8,TRBJ1-1,CASTWGQGDWGTEAFF,TGTGCCAGCACCTGGGGACAGGGGGACTGGGGCACTGAAGCTTTCTTT
many,TRBD2,TRBV6-2/TRBV6-3,TRBJ2-1,CASSSPPSGGAYEQFF,TGTGCCAGCAGTTCCCCACCTAGCGGGGGGGCGTATGAGCAGTTCTTC
many,.,TRBV5-6,TRBJ2-7,CASTTIGGYEQYF,TGTGCCAGCACCACGATAGGGGGATACGAGCAGTACTTC
many,.,TRBV10-3,TRBJ1-5,CAISRDRRGKPQHF,TGTGCCATCAGTCGGGACCGCCGCGGGAAGCCCCAGCATTTT
many,.,TRBV27,TRBJ2-7,CASSLWGRDEQYF,TGTGCCAGCAGTTTATGGGGGCGCGACGAGCAGTACTTC
many,.,TRBV6-5,TRBJ2-7,CASSYRGTRSYEQYF,TGTGCCAGCAGTTACCGGGGGACTCGGTCCTACGAGCAGTACTTC
many,.,TRBV7-9,TRBJ1-3,CASSLIGFESGNTIYF,TGTGCCAGCAGCTTAATCGGCTTCGAATCTGGAAACACCATATATTTT
.,TRBD1,TRBV12-3/TRBV12-4,TRBJ1-3,CASSRTGFSGNTIYF,TGTGCCAGCAGCCGGACAGGGTTCTCTGGAAACACCATATATTTT
few,.,TRBV2,TRBJ2-6,CASSEWGTGANVLTF,TGTGCCAGCAGTGAATGGGGAACAGGGGCCAACGTCCTGACTTTC
many,TRBD2,TRBV20-1,TRBJ2-2,CSAREKTSSGGELFF,TGCAGTGCTAGAGAAAAGACTAGCAGTGGCGGGGAGCTGTTTTTT
many,.,TRBV24-1,TRBJ2-1,CATSDSFGTTSSYNEQFF,TGTGCCACCAGTGACTCCTTCGGGACCACTAGCTCCTACAATGAGCAGTTCTTC
.,.,TRBV11-2,TRBJ1-1,CASSLDSATMNTEAFF,TGTGCCAGCAGCTTAGATTCCGCTACGATGAACACTGAAGCTTTCTTT
few,TRBD2,TRBV7-9,TRBJ2-2,CAYSGLEAGELFF,TGTGCCTACTCGGGACTAGAAGCCGGGGAGCTGTTTTTT
.,.,TRBV27,TRBJ1-5,CASLLPGQPSNQPQHF,TGTGCCAGCCTGCTTCCCGGACAGCCTAGCAATCAGCCCCAGCATTTT
many,.,TRBV3-1,TRBJ1-2,CASSQDWRLRDYGYTF,TGTGCCAGCAGCCAAGATTGGCGCCTCCGGGACTATGGCTACACCTTC
few,.,TRBV7-9,TRBJ1-2,CASSPAGFYGYTF,TGTGCCAGCAGCCCTGCCGGGTTCTATGGCTACACCTTC
many,TRBD1,TRBV12-3/TRBV12-4,TRBJ2-2,CASSFDRGQGTGELFF,TGTGCCAGCAGTTTCGACAGGGGGCAGGGGACCGGGGAGCTGTTTTTT
once,TRBD1,TRBV20-1,TRBJ2-3,CSAQEGGTGTTDTQYF,TGCAGTGCCCAAGAGGGGGGGACAGGGACCACAGATACGCAGTATTTT
many,.,TRBV20-1,TRBJ1-2,CSARDTGDGYTF,TGCAGTGCTAGAGATACGGGGGATGGCTACACCTTC
few,.,TRBV7-8,TRBJ1-1,CASSLVDRNTEAFF,TGTGCCAGCAGCTTAGTTGACAGGAACACTGAAGCTTTCTTT
few,TRBD2,TRBV20-1,TRBJ2-4,CSASGTSGKNIQYF,TGCAGTGCTAGCGGGACTAGCGGGAAAAACATTCAGTACTTC
few,.,TRBV10-3,TRBJ2-1,CAASRDYNEQFF,TGTGCCGCTAGCCGGGACTACAATGAGCAGTTCTTC
many,.,TRBV7-2,TRBJ1-1,CASTQGRWNTEAFF,TGTGCCAGCACCCAAGGCAGATGGAACACTGAAGCTTTCTTT
many,TRBD2,TRBV3-1,TRBJ2-7,CASSLEREGIEQYF,TGTGCCAGCAGCCTAGAGCGGGAGGGTATCGAGCAGTACTTC
.,TRBD1,TRBV10-3,TRBJ1-2,CAISYEGAYGYTF,TGTGCCATCAGTTACGAGGGGGCCTATGGCTACACCTTC
many,.,TRBV13,TRBJ2-7,CASSGDEQGYEQYF,TGTGCCAGCAGCGGGGACGAACAGGGCTACGAGCAGTACTTC
many,.,TRBV20-1,TRBJ1-2,CSAVEAGLLNYGYTF,TGCAGTGCCGTTGAGGCAGGACTCCTTAACTATGGCTACACCTTC
many,.,TRBV6-1,TRBJ2-7,CASSYLATSYYEQYF,TGTGCCAGCAGTTATTTAGCGACTTCTTACTACGAGCAGTACTTC
.,.,TRBV19,TRBJ2-6,CASRLTSGANVLTF,TGTGCCAGTAGACTTACCTCTGGGGCCAACGTCCTGACTTTC
many,TRBD2,TRBV12-3/TRBV12-4,TRBJ2-7,CASSSGTSGNYEQYF,TGTGCCAGCAGTTCCGGGACTAGCGGAAACTACGAGCAGTACTTC
many,TRBD1,TRBV7-3,TRBJ2-1,CASSPGTGVEQFF,TGTGCCAGCAGCCCGGGGACAGGGGTTGAGCAGTTCTTC
many,.,TRBV5-1,TRBJ2-5,CASSLTSDTVGTQYF,TGCGCCAGCAGCTTGACCTCGGACACCGTGGGGACCCAGTACTTC
many,.,TRBV11-3,TRBJ2-1,CASSADPSSYNEQFF,TGTGCCAGCAGCGCTGACCCGAGCTCCTACAATGAGCAGTTCTTC
many,TRBD2,TRBV12-3/TRBV12-4,TRBJ2-7,CASSSTSRSYEQYF,TGTGCCAGCAGTTCGACTAGCAGGAGTTACGAGCAGTACTTC
many,TRBD2,TRBV12-3/TRBV12-4,TRBJ2-2,CASAGLAGVSGELFF,TGTGCCAGCGCGGGACTAGCGGGAGTAAGCGGGGAGCTGTTTTTT
few,TRBD1,TRBV5-4,TRBJ2-7,CASSEGQRIGEQYF,TGTGCCAGCAGCGAGGGACAGCGGATCGGGGAGCAGTACTTC
many,TRBD2,TRBV28,TRBJ2-1,CASSSTLAGGHYNEQFF,TGTGCCAGCAGTTCCACCCTAGCGGGGGGTCATTACAATGAGCAGTTCTTC
.,TRBD2,TRBV20-1,TRBJ2-3,CSAIGLAGGQGWADTQYF,TGCAGTGCTATTGGACTAGCGGGAGGGCAAGGGTGGGCAGATACGCAGTATTTT
many,TRBD2,TRBV11-2,TRBJ2-3,CASSLRLAGARGDTQYF,TGTGCCAGCAGCTTACGACTAGCGGGGGCCCGGGGAGATACGCAGTATTTT
many,.,TRBV12-3/TRBV12-4,TRBJ2-1,CASSLGTASYNEQFF,TGTGCCAGCAGTTTGGGGACTGCTAGCTACAATGAGCAGTTCTTC
few,TRBD2,TRBV19,TRBJ2-2,CASSPNSREAPNTGELFF,TGTGCCAGTAGTCCGAACAGCCGGGAGGCCCCGAACACCGGGGAGCTGTTTTTT
.,TRBD1,TRBV24-1,TRBJ2-2,CATRARDRNTGELFF,TGTGCCACCAGGGCCCGGGACAGGAACACCGGGGAGCTGTTTTTT
many,.,TRBV5-1,TRBJ1-1,CASSLVPGVGEAFF,TGCGCCAGCAGCTTGGTGCCAGGGGTCGGTGAAGCTTTCTTT